Below are 30 T cell receptor beta chains sequenced from a single sample in a study of response to subunit inactivated influenza vaccine. TCRdb reanalysed the RT-PCR reads using MiXCR and keeps one entry per CDR3 protein. The data show 500,000 to 650,000 distinct CDR3 sequences, 7.6% seen once. The sample was PBMCs from blood, taken less than 25 months after vaccination. These receptor sequences come from a man aged 50-75 years who received an inactivated influenza vaccine.

This clonotype was detected many times. The chain uses TRBV5-1 and TRBJ2-1; TRBD2 matches 11 bases. Germline V gene data show CDR1 as SGHRS and CDR2 as YFSETQ. After removal of 3 bases from V and 9 bases from J, the junction contained 11 bases not matched to a gene. This CDR3 contains 16 residues. Written as DNA, the CDR3 is TGCGCCAGCAGCTGGTCCGGGACTAGCGGAACAGCTGAGCAGTTCTTC. As protein: CASSWSGTSGTAEQFF. Looking up the rest from reference TRBV5-1 and TRBJ2-1 gives the full variable domain: KAGVTQTPRYLIKTRGQQVTLSCSPISGHRSVSWYQQTPGQGLQFLFEYFSETQRNKGNFPGRFSGRQFSNSRSEMNVSTLELGDSALYLCASSWSGTSGTAEQFFGPGTRLTVL.

This clonotype was counted many times. The CDR3 coding sequence is TGTGCCACCAGCGAAGGGCCCAACAATGAGCAGTTCTTC. It is translated as CATSEGPNNEQFF. The rearrangement links TRBV15 to TRBJ2-1; D gene uncertain. Trimming pared 5 bases from V and 5 bases from J, leaving 10 bases between. Germline V gene data show CDR1 as LNHNV and CDR2 as YYDKDF (reference sequence). This CDR3 is 13 amino acids long.

The chain uses TRBV7-2 and TRBJ1-1; no clear D. Germline V gene sequence: CDR1 SGHTA, CDR2 FQGNSA. The V end lost 6 bases, the J end lost 4 bases, and 12 bases lay between the germline ends. This CDR3 comprises 13 residues. The chain's CDR3 is CASSLIGSTEAFF. Written as DNA, the CDR3 is TGTGCCAGCAGTCTAATAGGGAGCACTGAAGCTTTCTTT.

This clonotype was detected only a few times. This chain joins TRBV6-4 and TRBJ2-3, with D tentatively TRBD1 (5 bases). Germline loops: CDR1 MRHNA, CDR2 SNTAGT. CDR3 length: 13 amino acids. V lost 2 bases and J 5 bases, leaving 8 bases between the germline ends. The CDR3: CASSDAGLDTQYF. CDR3 coding DNA: TGTGCCAGCAGTGACGCAGGGTTAGATACGCAGTATTTT.

The V and J genes are TRBV7-2 and TRBJ2-2, with D unclear. The V gene lost 2 bases and the J gene lost 0 bases, with 10 bases spanning the gap. CDR1 and CDR2 (germline): SGHTA, FQGNSA. The CDR3 runs to 16 residues. Here the CDR3 DNA reads TGTGCCAGCAGCTTAAATAGGATATCGAACACCGGGGAGCTGTTTTTT. Amino acids: CASSLNRISNTGELFF.

This clonotype was recorded a few times. This chain connects TRBV4-1 to TRBJ2-7; 7 bases match TRBD2. CDR1 is MGHRA and CDR2 is YSYEKL in the germline V gene. The CDR3 loop spans 14 amino acids. The V segment lost 2 bases and the J segment 4 bases; nucleotides outside the gene matches: 5. The CDR3 region has the DNA TGCGCCAGCAGCCAATCCGGGACTACTTACGAGCAGTACTTC. Translation: CASSQSGTTYEQYF.

This clonotype was seen more than once but under ten times. The chain is built from TRBV11-2 and TRBJ2-1; D might be TRBD1 or TRBD2, each matching 5 bases. The germline V gene encodes CDR1 SGHAT and CDR2 FQNNGV. V was trimmed by 2 bases and J by 0 bases, leaving 14 bases between them. There are 17 residues in the CDR3. CDR3 nucleotide sequence: TGTGCCAGCAGCTTAAGAGGGGCACAGAGCTCCTACAATGAGCAGTTCTTC. Translating gives CASSLRGAQSSYNEQFF.

This clonotype is categorized as large. The V and J genes are TRBV9 and TRBJ1-3; D perhaps matches TRBD1 (6 bases). The CDR3 is made up of 14 amino acids. CDR1 is SGDLS, CDR2 YYNGEE, per germline. The V gene lost 4 bases and the J gene lost 7 bases, with 15 bases spanning the gap. The CDR3 coding sequence is TGTGCCAGCAGCTCCCTAGGGGGGATCAACACCATATATTTT. This encodes CASSSLGGINTIYF.

The chain combines TRBV12-3 or TRBV12-4 with TRBJ1-1; D not certain. Trimming removed 2 bases at V and 2 bases at J, with 12 bases between. The CDR3 is made up of 15 amino acids. The CDR3 sequence is CASSLREGINTEAFF. As DNA, the CDR3 is TGTGCCAGCAGTTTAAGGGAGGGCATTAACACTGAAGCTTTCTTT.

This clonotype has more than one count but fewer than ten. The chain combines TRBV7-3 with TRBJ2-3; the D gene is possibly TRBD1 (5 bases). The CDR3 is 15 amino acids. Trimming removed 5 bases from V and 2 bases from J, with 14 bases in between. Germline-derived CDR1 and CDR2 are SGHTA and FQGTGA. CDR3 region: CASSPRGQITDTQYF. The CDR3 DNA reads TGTGCCAGCAGCCCTAGGGGCCAGATCACAGATACGCAGTATTTT. The full variable domain, completed using reference TRBV7-3 and TRBJ2-3, is GAGVSQTPSNKVTEKGKYVELRCDPISGHTALYWYRQSLGQGPEFLIYFQGTGAADDSGLPNDRFFAVRPEGSVSTLKIQRTERGDSAVYLCASSPRGQITDTQYFGPGTRLTVL.

This clonotype was detected a few times. The rearrangement joins TRBV20-1 to TRBJ2-3; 7 bases are shared with TRBD2. Germline V gives CDR1 DFQATT, CDR2 SNEGSKA (reference sequence). The trim removed 3 bases at V and 2 bases at J, leaving 8 bases unmatched. The CDR3 spans 15 residues. CDR3 sequence (DNA): TGCAGTGCTAGTAGGGCTAGCGGCCTCACAGATACGCAGTATTTT. Its protein product is CSASRASGLTDTQYF.

This clonotype was detected a few times. The chain recombines TRBV3-1 with TRBJ1-2; 7 bases are shared with TRBD1. Germline CDR1 is LGHDT and CDR2 is YNNKEL (reference sequence). The CDR3 has 15 amino acids. Germline trimming cut 1 base from V and 6 bases from J; bases unmatched to any gene: 8. CDR3 sequence reads: CASSQGMTGFDGYTF. In nucleotides, the CDR3 is TGTGCCAGCAGCCAAGGTATGACAGGGTTCGATGGCTACACCTTC.

The rearrangement links TRBV9 to TRBJ2-5; D is perhaps TRBD1 (6 bases). Trimming pared 0 bases from V and 6 bases from J, leaving 15 bases between. From germline, CDR1 is SGDLS and CDR2 YYNGEE. The CDR3 is made up of 15 amino acids. CDR3 bases: TGTGCCAGCAGCGTAGGCTCAGGGACATGGCAGACCCAGTACTTC. Its translation: CASSVGSGTWQTQYF.

There are a few counts of this clonotype. The chain uses TRBV7-2 and TRBJ2-7; TRBD2 matches at 8 bases. Per the germline V gene, CDR1 is SGHTA and CDR2 is FQGNSA. CDR3 length equals 16 residues. V shed 4 bases and J 3 bases; nucleotides not matched to a gene: 11. DNA of the CDR3: TGTGCCAGCAGCTCCTTGGCGGGGGGCGCGGTCTACGAGCAGTACTTC. Residues: CASSSLAGGAVYEQYF.

This clonotype was counted only a few times. The chain uses TRBV12-3 or TRBV12-4 and TRBJ2-1; TRBD2 matches at 11 bases. V was pared by 1 base and J by 8 bases, with 7 bases of the junction left unmatched. CDR3 length equals 16 residues. The CDR3: CASSLGWLAGGYEQFF. CDR3 coding DNA: TGTGCCAGCAGTTTAGGTTGGCTAGCGGGAGGTTATGAGCAGTTCTTC.

This chain connects TRBV10-3 to TRBJ2-3; tentative D call: TRBD1 (5 bases). The CDR3 has 16 residues. V was clipped by 4 bases and J by 0 bases, with 14 bases between them. Per germline, CDR1 ENHRY and CDR2 SYGVKD. CDR3 amino acids: CAISARQGGSTDTQYF. The CDR3 DNA reads as TGTGCCATCAGTGCCCGCCAGGGCGGTAGCACAGATACGCAGTATTTT.

The V and J genes are TRBV5-1 and TRBJ2-7, with 7 bases aligning to TRBD1. The CDR3 has 15 amino acids. Germline V gives CDR1 SGHRS, CDR2 YFSETQ. J gave up 3 bases and V 3 bases, and 9 bases lay outside the gene matches. CDR3 DNA: TGCGCCAGCAGCTACCCGGACAGGCCCATCTACGAGCAGTACTTC. Translation gives CASSYPDRPIYEQYF.

The table lists this clonotype with a few counts. The chain has TRBV10-3 and TRBJ1-2; the D is unclear. CDR1 ENHRY and CDR2 SYGVKD come from the germline V gene. V was clipped by 3 bases and J by 4 bases, with 15 bases between them. CDR3 length: 15 residues. CDR3 loop: CAISDREVQSYGYTF. For the CDR3, the DNA is TGTGCCATCAGTGATAGGGAGGTACAGTCCTATGGCTACACCTTC.

V is TRBV5-5 and J is TRBJ1-2; no firm D call. The V end was cut by 4 bases, the J end by 4 bases, with 20 bases between. The CDR3 contains 16 residues. Germline V gives CDR1 SGHKS, CDR2 YYEKEE (reference sequence). CDR3 coding DNA: TGTGCCAGCAGCCTAAGAGTCGGCGCCTTTCTCTATGGCTACACCTTC. This codes for CASSLRVGAFLYGYTF.

This clonotype showed up just a few times. The chain recombines TRBV4-2 with TRBJ1-4; TRBD1 matches 7 bases. V was pared by 0 bases and J by 0 bases, with 10 bases of the junction left unmatched. From germline, CDR1 is LGHNA and CDR2 YNFKEQ. This CDR3 is built from 19 residues. The CDR3 nucleotides read TGTGCCAGCAGCCAAGATAGGAGGGACAGACTAACAACTAATGAAAAACTGTTTTTT. This codes for CASSQDRRDRLTTNEKLFF.

This clonotype was counted ten times or more. The CDR3 nucleotides are TGTGCCAGCAGCCAAACAGGGGGACTTGGTGAAGCTTTCTTT. This codes for CASSQTGGLGEAFF. J is TRBJ1-1 and V is TRBV25-1; TRBD1 aligns across 8 bases. The CDR3 extends over 14 amino acids. Germline trimming cut 6 bases from V and 7 bases from J; bases unmatched to any gene: 10. Germline V CDR1 and CDR2: MGHDK, SYGVNS.

This clonotype was observed a few times. The genes are TRBV7-2 and TRBJ1-6, with TRBD1 matching over 11 bases. CDR1 and CDR2 (germline): SGHTA, FQGNSA. CDR3 length: 16 residues. Trimming took 1 base from V and 10 from J; bases not matched to a gene: 6. This CDR3 reads CASSLEGTGGSSPLHF. CDR3 bases: TGTGCCAGCAGCTTAGAAGGGACAGGGGGGAGCTCACCCCTCCACTTT.

The chain uses TRBV15 and TRBJ2-6; no definite D call. The CDR3 has 17 amino acids. Germline V gene lookup returns CDR1 LNHNV and CDR2 YYDKDF (reference sequence). V lost 3 bases and J lost 0, with 12 bases in between. DNA of the CDR3: TGTGCCACCAGCAGGGGCATCAAAAGCTCTGGGGCCAACGTCCTGACTTTC. Its protein product is CATSRGIKSSGANVLTF. Full variable domain (outside the CDR3, taken from reference TRBV15 and TRBJ2-6): DAMVIQNPRYQVTQFGKPVTLSCSQTLNHNVMYWYQQKSSQAPKLLFHYYDKDFNNEADTPDNFQSRRPNTSFCFLDIRSPGLGDTAMYLCATSRGIKSSGANVLTFGAGSRLTVL.

DNA of the CDR3: TGTGCCAGCAGCTTTTCTTTGTACAAAGGGCAAGAGACCCAGTACTTC. Amino acids: CASSFSLYKGQETQYF. The chain has TRBV5-5 and TRBJ2-5; D is unclear. Germline loops: CDR1 SGHKS, CDR2 YYEKEE (reference sequence). This CDR3 region has 16 residues. V was cut by 2 bases and J by 2 bases, with 16 bases left in between.

This clonotype was seen more than once but under ten times. This chain links TRBV6-1 with TRBJ2-1, with 12 nucleotides matching TRBD2. Germline assignment: CDR1 MNHNS and CDR2 SASEGT. The CDR3 has 14 amino acids. J lost 9 bases, V lost 7 bases, and 7 bases had no gene match. This CDR3 reads CASTSGRAVSEQFF. In nucleotides, the CDR3 is TGTGCCAGCACTAGCGGGAGGGCCGTTTCTGAGCAGTTCTTC.

V is TRBV20-1 and J is TRBJ2-5; D may be TRBD1 or TRBD2 (5 bases each). V was shortened by 6 bases and J by 0 bases, with 11 bases between the two germline ends. CDR3 size: 13 residues. The germline gives CDR1 DFQATT, CDR2 SNEGSKA (reference sequence). In nucleotides, the CDR3 is TGCAGTGCACGGCCGGGACACCAAGAGACCCAGTACTTC. Protein product: CSARPGHQETQYF.

This clonotype occurred a few times. The chain combines TRBV4-3 with TRBJ2-6; no clear D. The CDR3 sequence is 17 residues long. Germline V gives CDR1 LGHNA, CDR2 YSLEER. Trimming cost V 1 base and J 0 bases, with 10 bases left between them. Here the CDR3 reads CASSQARHVSGANVLTF. The CDR3 region has the DNA TGCGCCAGCAGCCAAGCCAGACATGTCTCTGGGGCCAACGTCCTGACTTTC.

As regards this clonotype: Mismatch with germline at one junction end may stem from a read error. V usage is TRBV5-1 and J usage is TRBJ2-1; 10 nucleotides agree with TRBD2. In germline, CDR1 is SGHRS, CDR2 YFSETQ. This CDR3 spans 14 amino acids. The CDR3: CACREAGGNNEQFF. The CDR3 nucleotides are TGCGCCTGCAGGGAAGCGGGAGGGAACAATGAGCAGTTCTTC.

J is TRBJ2-5 and V is TRBV21-1. TRBV21-1 represents a pseudogene. CDR3 length: 17 residues. CDR3 residues: CASSKEFQEMYQETQYF. The DNA for the CDR3 is TGTGCCAGCAGCAAAGAATTCCAGGAGATGTACCAAGAGACCCAGTACTTC.

This clonotype has just a few counts. V usage is TRBV4-1 and J usage is TRBJ2-5, with 7 bases identical to TRBD2. Germline V lookup: CDR1 MGHRA, CDR2 YSYEKL. The CDR3 runs to 18 residues. V shed 8 bases and J 4 bases; nucleotides not matched to a gene: 22. This chain's CDR3 is CASARTSKPGGERETQYF. CDR3 in DNA: TGCGCCAGCGCTCGGACCTCAAAACCGGGGGGAGAGCGAGAGACCCAGTACTTC.